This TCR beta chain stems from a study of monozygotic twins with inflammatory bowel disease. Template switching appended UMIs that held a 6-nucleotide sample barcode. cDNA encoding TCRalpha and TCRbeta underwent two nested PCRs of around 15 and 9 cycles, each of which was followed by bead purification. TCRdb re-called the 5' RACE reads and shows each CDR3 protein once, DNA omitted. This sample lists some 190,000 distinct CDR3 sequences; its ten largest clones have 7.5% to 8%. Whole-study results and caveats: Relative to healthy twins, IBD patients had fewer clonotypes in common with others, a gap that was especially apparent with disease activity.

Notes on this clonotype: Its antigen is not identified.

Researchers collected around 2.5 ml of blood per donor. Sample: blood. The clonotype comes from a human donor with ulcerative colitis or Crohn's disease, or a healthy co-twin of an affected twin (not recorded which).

The CDR3 is CSARDGCCGGWPNTGELFF. The chain combines TRBV20-1 with TRBJ2-2; no DNA is available, so the TRBD1 call from TCRdb remains unchecked. Germline V gives CDR1 DFQATT, CDR2 SNEGSKA (reference sequence). This CDR3 is built from 19 residues.